This TCR beta chain was captured in a study of cytomegalovirus exposure and HLA in healthy donors. For the study at large: T cells numbering about 200 million yielded 90 million to 140 million unique TCR beta sequences in an earlier analysis. Most genotyped donors, around four fifths of fewer than 400, had Caucasian-associated genetic ancestry. Study results and caveats: The later analysis indicated that the majority of CMV-associated TCR beta chains appeared HLA-restricted. Reportedly, TCR beta sequences accurately predicted HLA-A and HLA-B alleles in most subjects.

PCR employed 60 Vbeta and 13 Jbeta primers. Profiling relied on immunoSEQ multiplex PCR, and the TCRdb table lists in-frame clones only, not all of them. The sample includes over 150,000 clones, roughly three quarters of them seen just once. Comments on this clone: Its specificity is unknown.

The sequenced sample consisted of PBMCs. This sequence originates from a male donor in good health and CMV-seropositive.

The CDR3 is CASSPVPGYSNQPQHF. The DNA for the CDR3 is TGTGCCAGCAGCCCTGTCCCGGGATATAGCAATCAGCCCCAGCATTTT. This chain joins TRBV7-6 and TRBJ1-5; D ambiguous. Germline CDR1 and CDR2: SGHVS and FNYEAQ. The germline V and J ends were trimmed by 5 bases and 0 bases, with 14 bases remaining between them. The CDR3 runs to 16 residues.